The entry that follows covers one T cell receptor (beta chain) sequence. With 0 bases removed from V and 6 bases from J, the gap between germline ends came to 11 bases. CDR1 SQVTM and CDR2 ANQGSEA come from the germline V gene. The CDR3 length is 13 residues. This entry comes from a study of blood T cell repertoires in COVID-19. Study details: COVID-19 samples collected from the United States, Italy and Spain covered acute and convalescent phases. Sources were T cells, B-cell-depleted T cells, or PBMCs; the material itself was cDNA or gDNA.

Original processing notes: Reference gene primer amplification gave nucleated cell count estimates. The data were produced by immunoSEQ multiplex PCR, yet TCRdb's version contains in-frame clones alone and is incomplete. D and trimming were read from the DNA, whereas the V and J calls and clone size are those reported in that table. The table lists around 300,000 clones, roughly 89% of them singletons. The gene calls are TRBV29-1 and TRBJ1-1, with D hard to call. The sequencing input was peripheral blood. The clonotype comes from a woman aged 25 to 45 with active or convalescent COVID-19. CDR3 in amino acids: CSVEETGLPEAFF. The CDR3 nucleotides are TGCAGCGTTGAAGAGACGGGTTTACCTGAAGCTTTCTTT.